The 13 T cell receptor beta chains below come from one sample, sequenced in a study of OX40 agonist ivuxolimab in advanced cancers. Produced via immunoSEQ multiplex PCR; TCRdb's table is partial and in-frame only. The repertoire has 8,500 to 14,000 clones, around 80% of them found once; the top ten carry 15% to 20%. The sequencing used CD4+ or CD8+ T cells sorted from blood, collected in a trial of the OX40 agonist ivuxolimab. These TCRs come from an adult with an advanced solid tumor such as melanoma, head and neck, liver or kidney cancer.

The chain carries TRBV2 and TRBJ2-7; D may match TRBD1 or TRBD2 (6 bases each). The V gene's germline CDR1 is SNHLY and CDR2 FYNNEI. The CDR3 has 16 amino acids. Trimming left V 6 bases short and J 0 bases short, with 18 bases between. CDR3 amino acids: CASSPQVGGPSYEQYF. CDR3 DNA: TGTGCCAGCAGCCCCCAGGTCGGGGGCCCCTCCTACGAGCAGTACTTC.

This sequence joins TRBV11-1 and TRBJ2-2, with D tentatively TRBD1 (6 bases). Trimming left V 5 bases short and J 5 bases short, with 21 bases between. This CDR3 is 17 amino acids long. The V gene's germline CDR1 is SGHAT and CDR2 FQDESV (reference sequence). The CDR3 region is CASSNIDRMGYTGELFF. The CDR3 coding sequence is TGTGCCAGCAGCAACATCGACAGGATGGGTTATACCGGGGAGCTGTTTTTT.

J is TRBJ2-7 and V is TRBV6-5, with TRBD1 identical over 7 bases. Germline values: CDR1 MNHEY, CDR2 SVGAGI. The J segment lost 3 bases and the V segment lost 9 bases, leaving 2 bases of the junction unmatched. CDR3 length equals 11 residues. The CDR3 spells CASRDSYEQYF. CDR3 coding DNA: TGTGCCAGTCGGGACAGCTACGAGCAGTACTTC.

This chain joins TRBV9 and TRBJ2-5; no firm D call. Trimming cost V 0 bases and J 5 bases, with 11 bases left between them. This CDR3 has 14 residues. CDR1 is SGDLS and CDR2 is YYNGEE in the germline V gene. The CDR3 DNA is TGTGCCAGCAGCGTAGGGGGTGGCTGGGAGACCCAGTACTTC. Amino acids: CASSVGGGWETQYF.

The rearrangement joins TRBV25-1 to TRBJ2-3; TRBD2 agrees at 11 bases. Unmatched junction bases numbered 11, after V lost 7 bases and J lost 2 bases. The CDR3 consists of 17 residues. The germline CDR1 and CDR2 sequences are MGHDK and SYGVNS. The CDR3 DNA reads as TGTGCCAGCATGGGGATTGCTAGCGGGAGGCTCACAGATACGCAGTATTTT. It codes for CASMGIASGRLTDTQYF.

The rearrangement links TRBV4-1 to TRBJ2-5; no firm D call. V dropped 0 bases and J dropped 8 bases, with 10 bases sitting between them. Germline-derived CDR1 and CDR2 are MGHRA and YSYEKL. CDR3 length equals 13 residues. CDR3 in DNA: TGCGCCAGCAGCCAAGATCGGTGGGAAACCCAGTACTTC. As protein: CASSQDRWETQYF.

This clone is medium-sized by share. This chain links TRBV27 with TRBJ1-1; 9 bases agree with TRBD1. CDR1 is MNHEY and CDR2 is SMNVEV in the germline V gene (reference sequence). The CDR3 sequence is 15 residues long. The J segment lost 5 bases and the V segment lost 6 bases, leaving 10 bases of the junction unmatched. The CDR3 is CASSDQGQGWTEAFF. CDR3 in DNA: TGTGCCAGCAGCGACCAGGGACAGGGATGGACTGAAGCTTTCTTT.

The rearrangement joins TRBV7-9 to TRBJ2-7, with 7 bases lining up with TRBD2. V shed 1 base, J shed 6 bases, and the junction held 6 bases outside the gene matches. Germline V gives CDR1 SEHNR, CDR2 FQNEAQ (reference sequence). This CDR3 contains 14 residues. CDR3 sequence (DNA): TGTGCCAGCAGCTTAGACGCGGGAGATGGCGAGCAGTACTTC. Protein product: CASSLDAGDGEQYF.

V is TRBV7-9 and J is TRBJ2-7; the D is unclear. This CDR3 is 12 amino acids long. V was clipped by 6 bases and J by 2 bases, with 8 bases between them. The V gene's germline CDR1 is SEHNR and CDR2 FQNEAQ (reference sequence). CDR3 nucleotide sequence: TGTGCCAGCAGGGGGATGGCCTACGAGCAGTACTTC. This sequence encodes CASRGMAYEQYF.

The CDR3 DNA is TGTGCCAGCAGTGAAGCGTTCCGGGACGAGCAGTACTTC. This codes for CASSEAFRDEQYF. The rearrangement uses TRBV6-1 and TRBJ2-7; D is uncertain. The CDR3 spans 13 residues. Germline assignment: CDR1 MNHNS and CDR2 SASEGT. V lost 0 bases and J lost 5, with 8 bases in between.

This clone was seen a few times. The V and J genes are TRBV11-1 and TRBJ2-1, with 8 bases aligning to TRBD1. This CDR3 has 15 residues. CDR1 SGHAT and CDR2 FQDESV come from the germline V gene (reference sequence). V dropped 1 base and J dropped 2; count of bases not matched to a gene: 1. CDR3 amino acids: CASSLGTGPYNEQFF. CDR3 bases: TGTGCCAGCAGCTTAGGGACAGGGCCCTACAATGAGCAGTTCTTC.

CDR3 protein: CASSMGTVSYNEQFF. DNA for the CDR3: TGTGCCAGTAGTATGGGGACAGTCTCCTACAATGAGCAGTTCTTC. V is TRBV19 and J is TRBJ2-1; 7 bases are shared with TRBD1. The CDR3 contains 15 residues. Germline lookup yields CDR1 LNHDA and CDR2 SQIVND (reference sequence). After removal of 3 bases from V and 0 bases from J, the junction contained 2 bases not matched to a gene.

The chain joins TRBV5-6 to TRBJ2-3; TRBD2 matches 8 bases. The junction had 10 bases not matched to a gene; V was cut back by 4 bases and J by 3 bases. CDR3 length equals 16 residues. Germline V gene lookup returns CDR1 SGHDT and CDR2 YYEEEE. The CDR3: CASSPLAGGATDTQYF. The CDR3 nucleotides read TGTGCCAGCAGCCCGCTGGCGGGGGGTGCAACAGATACGCAGTATTTT. The whole variable domain, filled in from reference TRBV5-6 and TRBJ2-3, reads DAGVTQSPTHLIKTRGQQVTLRCSPKSGHDTVSWYQQALGQGPQFIFQYYEEEERQRGNFPDRFSGHQFPNYSSELNVNALLLGDSALYLCASSPLAGGATDTQYFGPGTRLTVL.